Below are 5 T cell receptor beta chains sequenced from a single sample in a study of T-cell memory formation after mild COVID-19. TCRdb fed the 5' RACE reads into MiXCR, producing one record per CDR3 protein. The sample has around 300,000 distinct CDR3 sequences, 12% to 15% seen once; the top ten hold 22%. The sequenced sample was PBMCs or a T cell subset sorted from them (not recorded which). The receptor set was obtained from a man aged 18 to 35 who had mild COVID-19 (a few samples of this study predate the infection). Cell type and time point are not known.

In this sample, this clonotype turned up a few times. The V call is TRBV7-6, the J call TRBJ2-3, with D uncertain. The CDR3 runs 14 residues. Germline V gene sequence: CDR1 SGHVS, CDR2 FNYEAQ. Trimming took off 1 base at V and 4 bases at J, with 9 bases between the two ends. The DNA for the CDR3 is TGTGCCAGCAGCTTAGGTTTCGAACCAGATACGCAGTATTTT. This encodes CASSLGFEPDTQYF.

This clonotype was seen at least ten times. V gene TRBV15 combines with J gene TRBJ1-2; 8 bases agree with TRBD1. The CDR3 length is 14 residues. Germline trimming cut 4 bases from V and 4 bases from J; bases unmatched to any gene: 5. The germline V gene has CDR1 LNHNV and CDR2 YYDKDF (reference sequence). The CDR3 DNA is TGTGCCACCAGCAAAAGGGGACAGGTCTATGGCTACACCTTC. It specifies CATSKRGQVYGYTF. Variable domain in full (rest from reference TRBV15 and TRBJ1-2): DAMVIQNPRYQVTQFGKPVTLSCSQTLNHNVMYWYQQKSSQAPKLLFHYYDKDFNNEADTPDNFQSRRPNTSFCFLDIRSPGLGDTAMYLCATSKRGQVYGYTFGSGTRLTVV.

There are a few counts of this clonotype. The V and J genes are TRBV20-1 and TRBJ2-5, with D possibly TRBD2 on 5 matching bases. This CDR3 is 16 amino acids long. Trimming took off 0 bases at V and 4 bases at J, with 18 bases between the two ends. Germline CDR1 is DFQATT and CDR2 is SNEGSKA (reference sequence). The CDR3 coding sequence is TGCAGTGCTAGAGATCTTGGTGGAGGCGGGCGAGAGACCCAGTACTTC. Its protein product is CSARDLGGGGRETQYF.

This clonotype showed up just a few times. The genes are TRBV6-1 and TRBJ1-2, with a tentative D call TRBD1 (6 bases). The CDR3 is 15 amino acids. Trimming left V 4 bases short and J 3 bases short, with 15 bases between. CDR1 is MNHNS, CDR2 SASEGT, per germline. The CDR3 here is CASSAGEQRHYGYTF. The CDR3, as DNA: TGTGCCAGCAGTGCAGGGGAACAGCGCCACTATGGCTACACCTTC.

In its sample, this clonotype was seen many times. This chain connects TRBV7-9 to TRBJ2-1, with TRBD2 identical over 9 bases. CDR1 and CDR2 from the germline V gene are SEHNR and FQNEAQ (reference sequence). Trimming removed 1 base from V and 4 bases from J; junction bases left unmatched: 5. This CDR3 contains 16 residues. The CDR3 nucleotides read TGTGCCAGCAGCTTAGTAATAGCGGGGGTGTACAATGAGCAGTTCTTC. This gives the protein CASSLVIAGVYNEQFF. Based on the CDR3 plus reference TRBV7-9 and TRBJ2-1, the full variable domain is DTGVSQNPRHKITKRGQNVTFRCDPISEHNRLYWYRQTLGQGPEFLTYFQNEAQLEKSRLLSDRFSAERPKGSFSTLEIQRTEQGDSAMYLCASSLVIAGVYNEQFFGPGTRLTVL.